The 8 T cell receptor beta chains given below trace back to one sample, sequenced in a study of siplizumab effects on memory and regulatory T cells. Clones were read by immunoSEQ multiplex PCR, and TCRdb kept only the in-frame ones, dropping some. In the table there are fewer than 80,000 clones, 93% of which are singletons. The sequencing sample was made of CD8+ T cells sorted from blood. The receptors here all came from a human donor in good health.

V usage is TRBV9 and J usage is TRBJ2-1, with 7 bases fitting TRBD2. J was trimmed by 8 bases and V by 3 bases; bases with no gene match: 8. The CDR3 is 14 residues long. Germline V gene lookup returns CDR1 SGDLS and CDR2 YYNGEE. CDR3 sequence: CASSDPTSLDEQFF. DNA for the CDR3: TGTGCCAGCAGCGACCCGACTAGCTTGGATGAGCAGTTCTTC.

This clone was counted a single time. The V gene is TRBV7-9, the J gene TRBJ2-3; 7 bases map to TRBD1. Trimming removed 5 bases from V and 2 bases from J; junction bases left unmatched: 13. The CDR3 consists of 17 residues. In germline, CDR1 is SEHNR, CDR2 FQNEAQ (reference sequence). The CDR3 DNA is TGTGCCAGCAGCCCTTCAATGGGACAGATGCCCACAGATACGCAGTATTTT. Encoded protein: CASSPSMGQMPTDTQYF. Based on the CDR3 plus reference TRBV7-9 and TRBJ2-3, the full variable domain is DTGVSQNPRHKITKRGQNVTFRCDPISEHNRLYWYRQTLGQGPEFLTYFQNEAQLEKSRLLSDRFSAERPKGSFSTLEIQRTEQGDSAMYLCASSPSMGQMPTDTQYFGPGTRLTVL.

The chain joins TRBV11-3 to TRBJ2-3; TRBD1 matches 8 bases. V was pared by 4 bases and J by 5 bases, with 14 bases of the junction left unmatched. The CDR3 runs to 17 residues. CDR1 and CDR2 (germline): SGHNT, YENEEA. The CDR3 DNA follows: TGTGCCAGCAGCTCCTCTGACCAGGGGGCAGTGGGAGATACGCAGTATTTT. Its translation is CASSSSDQGAVGDTQYF.

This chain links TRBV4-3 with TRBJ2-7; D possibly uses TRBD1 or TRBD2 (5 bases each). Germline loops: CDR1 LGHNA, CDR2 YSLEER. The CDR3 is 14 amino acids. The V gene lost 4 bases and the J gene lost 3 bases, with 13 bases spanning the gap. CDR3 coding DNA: TGCGCCAGCAGCCTTAGGGACGGGGACTACGAGCAGTACTTC. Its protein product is CASSLRDGDYEQYF.

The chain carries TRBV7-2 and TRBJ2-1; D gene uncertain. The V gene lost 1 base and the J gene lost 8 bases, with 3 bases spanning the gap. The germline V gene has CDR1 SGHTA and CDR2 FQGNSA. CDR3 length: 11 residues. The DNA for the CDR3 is TGTGCCAGCAGCTTAGTCCATGAGCAGTTCTTC. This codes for CASSLVHEQFF.

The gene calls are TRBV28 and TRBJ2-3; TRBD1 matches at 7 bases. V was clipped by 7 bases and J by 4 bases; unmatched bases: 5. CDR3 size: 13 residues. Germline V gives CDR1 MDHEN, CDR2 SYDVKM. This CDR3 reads CASTFQGADTQYF. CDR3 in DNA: TGTGCCAGCACCTTCCAGGGGGCAGATACGCAGTATTTT.

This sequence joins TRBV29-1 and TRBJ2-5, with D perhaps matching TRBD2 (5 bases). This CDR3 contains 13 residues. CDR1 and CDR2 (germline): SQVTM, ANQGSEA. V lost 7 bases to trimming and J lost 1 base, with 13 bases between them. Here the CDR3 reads CSAPLRGQETQYF. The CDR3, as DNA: TGCAGCGCTCCCCTCCGGGGCCAAGAGACCCAGTACTTC.

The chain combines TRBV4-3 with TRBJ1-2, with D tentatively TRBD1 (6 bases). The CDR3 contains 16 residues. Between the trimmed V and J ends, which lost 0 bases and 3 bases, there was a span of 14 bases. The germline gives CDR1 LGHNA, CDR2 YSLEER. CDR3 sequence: CASSQELDRMHYGYTF. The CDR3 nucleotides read TGCGCCAGCAGCCAAGAATTAGACAGGATGCACTATGGCTACACCTTC.